The clone carrying this T cell receptor (beta chain) has more than one count but fewer than ten. Sequencing was performed with immunoSEQ multiplex PCR; in TCRdb, only in-frame clones are kept and a portion is missing. The table records more than 20,000 clones, more than 65% of them present only once. This sample stems from a study of STAT5B mutations in CD4+ large granular lymphocyte leukemia. V shed 6 bases and J shed 5 bases, with 13 bases lying between them. CDR3 size: 13 residues. Germline CDR1 reads WNHNN; CDR2 reads SYGVQD (reference sequence). The J gene is TRBJ1-1, the V gene TRBV10-1; D is unclear. This TCR was sampled from a human donor in good health. Material: CD4+ T cells from blood buffy coats. Written as DNA, the CDR3 is TGCGCCAGCAGCGAAACGTCAAGGACTGAAGCTTTCTTT. As protein: CASSETSRTEAFF.